The 24 T cell receptor beta chains below come from one sample, sequenced in a study of CXCR3-negative and CXCR3-positive naive CD8 T cells. It was by 5' RACE with UMI labels that the TRB cDNA libraries were prepared. Each CDR3 protein gets one entry in TCRdb, which reprocessed the 5' RACE reads and gives no DNA. This listing includes around 52,000 distinct CDR3 sequences. Sequencing used memory CD8+ T cells from blood. The receptors were sampled from a human donor in good health. Some clones in this sample may be carry-over from other donors' samples.

The chain's CDR3 is CASSQSARQKEAFF. V is TRBV3-1 and J is TRBJ1-1. Germline V gene lookup returns CDR1 LGHDT and CDR2 YNNKEL (reference sequence). This CDR3 comprises 14 residues.

The rearrangement joins TRBV29-1 to TRBJ1-2; there is no DNA to check the TCRdb D call of TRBD1. The V gene's germline CDR1 is SQVTM and CDR2 ANQGSEA. The CDR3 is made up of 11 amino acids. The CDR3 sequence is CSGDRANGYTF.

V is TRBV7-9 and J is TRBJ2-2. This CDR3 has 15 amino acids. Germline V CDR1 and CDR2: SEHNR, FQNEAQ (reference sequence). CDR3 sequence reads: CASSSSTPNTGELFF.

The rearrangement joins TRBV20-1 to TRBJ2-2; TCRdb indicates TRBD1, and absent DNA this call remains unverified. The germline CDR1 and CDR2 sequences are DFQATT and SNEGSKA (reference sequence). The CDR3 runs to 13 residues. The CDR3 protein is CSAIQGASGELFF.

This chain uses TRBV7-9 with TRBJ1-3; the TRBD1 assignment by TCRdb is unverifiable without DNA. CDR1 is SEHNR, CDR2 FQNEAQ, per germline (reference sequence). The CDR3 spans 15 residues. The CDR3 sequence is CASSKTTGSGNTIYF.

The rearrangement uses TRBV29-1 and TRBJ2-7. Germline V gives CDR1 SQVTM, CDR2 ANQGSEA. The CDR3 has 13 residues. The CDR3 region is CSVESPETYEQYF.

This chain uses TRBV5-6 with TRBJ1-1. The CDR3 is 15 amino acids. Germline values: CDR1 SGHDT, CDR2 YYEEEE. Here the CDR3 reads CASSLTVRDSPEAFF.

The CDR3 reads CASSQEAAADYGYTF. V and J are TRBV4-3 and TRBJ1-2. The germline V gene has CDR1 LGHNA and CDR2 YSLEER. The CDR3 spans 15 residues.

V gene TRBV13 combines with J gene TRBJ2-5. Germline CDR1 reads PRHDT; CDR2 reads FYEKMQ (reference sequence). The length of the CDR3 is 18 residues. CDR3: CASSLESETSGHQETQYF.

The chain has TRBV29-1 and TRBJ2-1. The germline CDR1 and CDR2 sequences are SQVTM and ANQGSEA. The CDR3 has 12 residues. The CDR3 spells CSVVLLYNEQFF.

The CDR3 loop reads CSVHLAGGLLSYNEQFF. V and J are TRBV29-1 and TRBJ2-1; TCRdb gives TRBD2 as the D gene, but with no DNA this cannot be confirmed. Germline V CDR1 and CDR2: SQVTM, ANQGSEA. This CDR3 contains 17 residues.

The chain is built from TRBV29-1 and TRBJ2-3; TCRdb indicates TRBD1, and absent DNA this call remains unverified. This CDR3 is built from 17 residues. Germline values: CDR1 SQVTM, CDR2 ANQGSEA. The CDR3 here is CSVGGLTNRDFTDTQYF.

The chain is built from TRBV9 and TRBJ2-7; checking the TCRdb D call of TRBD2 is not possible without DNA. The CDR3 totals 14 residues. Germline lookup yields CDR1 SGDLS and CDR2 YYNGEE. CDR3 amino acids: CASSVEGGNYEQYF. Together with reference TRBV9 and TRBJ2-7, the CDR3 gives the full variable domain: DSGVTQTPKHLITATGQRVTLRCSPRSGDLSVYWYQQSLDQGLQFLIQYYNGEERAKGNILERFSAQQFPDLHSELNLSSLELGDSALYFCASSVEGGNYEQYFGPGTRLTVT.

The chain has TRBV28 and TRBJ2-5; TCRdb's D call of TRBD2 is untestable without DNA. Germline V CDR1 and CDR2: MDHEN, SYDVKM. CDR3 length: 17 residues. The chain's CDR3 is CASVDLEGGGPAGTQYF.

The chain carries TRBV7-6 and TRBJ2-7; the TCRdb call, TRBD2, lacks DNA for checking. CDR1 is SGHVS, CDR2 FNYEAQ, per germline. CDR3 length: 14 amino acids. The CDR3 here is CASSLVGETYEQYF.

The rearrangement joins TRBV28 to TRBJ1-5. CDR3 size: 13 residues. Per the germline V gene, CDR1 is MDHEN and CDR2 is SYDVKM. The CDR3 here is CATLTDHNQPQHF.

The rearrangement joins TRBV5-1 to TRBJ2-1; TCRdb proposes TRBD2, but this gene call is untestable without DNA. The CDR3 consists of 16 residues. Germline assignment: CDR1 SGHRS and CDR2 YFSETQ. The CDR3 protein is CASSLPLAGGRNEQFF.

The chain carries TRBV29-1 and TRBJ1-2. Germline CDR1 reads SQVTM; CDR2 reads ANQGSEA. The CDR3 runs 14 residues. The CDR3 sequence is CSAINKGSPLGYTF.

The J gene is TRBJ2-7, the V gene TRBV19. Per the germline V gene, CDR1 is LNHDA and CDR2 is SQIVND (reference sequence). CDR3 size: 12 residues. CDR3 region: CASSTGTYEQYF.

V is TRBV5-1 and J is TRBJ2-1. The CDR3 consists of 14 residues. Germline assignment: CDR1 SGHRS and CDR2 YFSETQ. CDR3 region: CASSLALGDNEQFF.

The V call is TRBV7-2, the J call TRBJ2-7; no DNA is available, so the TRBD1 call from TCRdb remains unchecked. Germline CDR1 SGHTA, CDR2 FQGNSA. This CDR3 has 14 amino acids. CDR3: CASSKFRGTYEQYF. The complete variable domain, with remaining parts taken from reference TRBV7-2 and TRBJ2-7, reads GAGVSQSPSNKVTEKGKDVELRCDPISGHTALYWYRQSLGQGLEFLIYFQGNSAPDKSGLPSDRFSAERTGGSVSTLTIQRTQQEDSAVYLCASSKFRGTYEQYFGPGTRLTVT.

This chain links TRBV5-1 with TRBJ2-1. The CDR3 runs 12 residues. Per the germline V gene, CDR1 is SGHRS and CDR2 is YFSETQ. The CDR3 loop is CASSLEGNEQFF. Complete variable domain (other parts from reference TRBV5-1 and TRBJ2-1): KAGVTQTPRYLIKTRGQQVTLSCSPISGHRSVSWYQQTPGQGLQFLFEYFSETQRNKGNFPGRFSGRQFSNSRSEMNVSTLELGDSALYLCASSLEGNEQFFGPGTRLTVL.

The chain recombines TRBV4-1 with TRBJ1-2; TCRdb indicates TRBD1, and absent DNA this call remains unverified. Per germline, CDR1 MGHRA and CDR2 YSYEKL. The CDR3 spans 14 residues. CDR3 protein: CASSQVRGLYGYTF.

The chain is built from TRBV7-3 and TRBJ2-7; TCRdb designates TRBD1, a call that cannot be tested without DNA. Germline values: CDR1 SGHTA, CDR2 FQGTGA. The length of the CDR3 is 14 residues. CDR3 in amino acids: CASSLSGQGYEQYF.